This T cell receptor beta chain was identified in a study of CD8 T cells in ankylosing spondylitis. This clonotype was found many times. The antigen is undetermined. Study-wide points: Researchers reportedly found disease-linked clones significantly enriched in matched ankylosing spondylitis synovial fluid. Earlier studies detected some motif variants in reactive arthritis synovial fluid and blood. A TCR beta motif of several highly homologous variants seemed to mark ankylosing spondylitis blood.

The V gene's germline CDR1 is SNHLY and CDR2 FYNNEI. V lost 8 bases and J 4 bases, leaving 9 bases between the germline ends. This CDR3 is built from 12 residues. Libraries for TCR beta were made by quantitative 5'-RACE with molecular barcodes. TCRdb ran MiXCR on the 5' RACE reads and lists one entry per CDR3 protein. Of approximately 17,000 distinct CDR3 sequences in the sample, 8% to 9% are singletons; the top ten hold roughly 36%. The rearrangement joins TRBV2 to TRBJ2-1; D remains ambiguous. The sample comprised blood. The receptor was derived from a male donor with ankylosing spondylitis or in good health (not recorded which). In DNA, the CDR3 is TGTGCCAGCGGCCCCCGGTACAATGAGCAGTTCTTC. Protein sequence: CASGPRYNEQFF.